The 25 T cell receptor beta chains presented below share a single source sample, sequenced in a study of T-cell reconstitution after alpha-beta-depleted transplantation in children. Preparing the TCRbeta library involved the use of unique molecular identifiers. TCRdb re-analysed the PCR reads in MiXCR, keeping a single row per CDR3 protein. The sample shows 800,000 to 1,000,000 distinct CDR3 sequences, roughly 29% of them seen only once. The sample here was PBMCs, mostly from graft donor cells, taken 360 days after TCRalphabeta/CD19-depleted stem cell transplant. These receptors all stem from a boy younger than two who had a stem cell transplant for SCID, so the T cells may come from the graft donor.

There are a few counts of this clonotype. The gene calls are TRBV24-1 and TRBJ2-1, with 14 nucleotides matching TRBD2. CDR3 size: 16 residues. Germline CDR1 and CDR2: KGHDR and SFDVKD. After removal of 2 bases from V and 7 bases from J, the junction contained 3 bases not matched to a gene. CDR3 residues: CATSDSGLAGGNEQFF. The CDR3 DNA sequence: TGTGCCACCAGTGATTCCGGACTAGCGGGGGGTAATGAGCAGTTCTTC.

As concerns this clonotype: Mismatch with germline at one junction end may stem from a read error. The chain has TRBV19 and TRBJ2-1; 12 bases match TRBD2. Germline CDR1 is LNHDA and CDR2 is SQIVND (reference sequence). The CDR3 spans 16 residues. CDR3 DNA: TGTGTCAGTAGTATAGACCGACTAGCGGGGGATGTAGAGCAGTTCTTC. Translating gives CVSSIDRLAGDVEQFF. Full variable domain (outside the CDR3, taken from reference TRBV19 and TRBJ2-1): DGGITQSPKYLFRKEGQNVTLSCEQNLNHDAMYWYRQDPGQGLRLIYYSQIVNDFQKGDIAEGYSVSREKKESFPLTVTSAQKNPTAFYLCVSSIDRLAGDVEQFFGPGTRLTVL.

This clonotype was picked up a small number of times. J is TRBJ2-7 and V is TRBV27, with 9 positions matching TRBD1. Trimming took 6 bases from V and 6 from J; bases not matched to a gene: 6. CDR3 length: 13 residues. From germline, CDR1 is MNHEY and CDR2 SMNVEV (reference sequence). This CDR3 reads CASRRTGAREQYF. The CDR3 DNA reads as TGTGCCAGCAGACGGACAGGGGCGCGCGAGCAGTACTTC.

The chain has TRBV10-3 and TRBJ2-3; weak D call: TRBD2 (6 bases). Germline-derived CDR1 and CDR2 are ENHRY and SYGVKD. Between the trimmed V and J ends, which lost 3 bases and 2 bases, there was a span of 15 bases. CDR3 length: 16 amino acids. The CDR3 region has the DNA TGTGCCATCAGTGAATGGGGCGGGGAACACACAGATACGCAGTATTTT. Its translation is CAISEWGGEHTDTQYF.

This clonotype was recorded once. The chain links TRBV29-1 to TRBJ1-1, with D possibly being TRBD1 (6 bases). This CDR3 contains 13 residues. Germline V gene sequence: CDR1 SQVTM, CDR2 ANQGSEA. V was clipped by 3 bases and J by 7 bases, with 15 bases between them. CDR3 nucleotide sequence: TGCAGCGTTGACCGGCGAGTGGACAGTGAAGCTTTCTTT. Amino acids: CSVDRRVDSEAFF. The full variable domain, rest sourced from reference TRBV29-1 and TRBJ1-1, is SAVISQKPSRDICQRGTSLTIQCQVDSQVTMMFWYRQQPGQSLTLIATANQGSEATYESGFVIDKFPISRPNLTFSTLTVSNMSPEDSSIYLCSVDRRVDSEAFFGQGTRLTVV.

The chain links TRBV20-1 to TRBJ1-5; 7 positions match TRBD1. Germline assignment: CDR1 DFQATT and CDR2 SNEGSKA (reference sequence). The junction had 15 bases not matched to a gene; V was cut back by 6 bases and J by 10 bases. The CDR3 length is 14 residues. The CDR3 DNA is TGCAGTGCCCTGGCTCGACAGGGTGGATCTCCCCAGCATTTT. This translates into CSALARQGGSPQHF.

This clonotype was counted at least ten times. This rearrangement joins TRBV5-8 to TRBJ2-3; TRBD1 is a possible D gene (6 bases). The CDR3 runs to 16 residues. The V gene's germline CDR1 is SGHTS and CDR2 YDEGEE. V was shortened by 4 bases and J by 1 base, with 16 bases between the two germline ends. The CDR3 coding sequence is TGTGCCAGCAGCATGGGACAACCTACAGGCACAGATACGCAGTATTTT. It encodes CASSMGQPTGTDTQYF.

This clonotype has only a few counts. The V gene is TRBV20-1, the J gene TRBJ2-4; 7 bases map to TRBD2. Germline V gene data show CDR1 as DFQATT and CDR2 as SNEGSKA (reference sequence). The CDR3 totals 14 residues. As DNA, the CDR3 is TGCAGCACCGGCCCGAAGCGGGGCAAAAACATTCAGTACTTC. It specifies CSTGPKRGKNIQYF.

This clonotype has only one observation. V gene TRBV29-1 combines with J gene TRBJ2-7, with D possibly matching TRBD1 (6 bases). Deletions cut 5 bases from V and 3 bases from J, with 20 bases between. The CDR3 length is 15 residues. CDR1 and CDR2 from the germline V gene are SQVTM and ANQGSEA. CDR3 sequence reads: CSVRPYRDPGYEQYF. CDR3 nucleotides: TGCAGCGTTAGACCCTACAGGGACCCAGGCTACGAGCAGTACTTC.

This clonotype was recorded only once. The genes are TRBV19 and TRBJ2-1; no clear D. The CDR3 has 15 residues. Trimming cost V 0 bases and J 0 bases, with 6 bases left between them. Germline V gene sequence: CDR1 LNHDA, CDR2 SQIVND (reference sequence). CDR3 protein: CASSIDYGSYNEQFF. The CDR3 DNA reads TGTGCCAGTAGTATAGACTACGGCTCCTACAATGAGCAGTTCTTC.

This clonotype was seen a handful of times. V is TRBV6-1 and J is TRBJ2-6; a weak D match, TRBD1 (5 bases). Trimming stripped 3 bases from V and 4 bases from J, with 13 bases between. This CDR3 comprises 16 residues. Germline V gives CDR1 MNHNS, CDR2 SASEGT. The CDR3 DNA follows: TGTGCCAGCAGTGAGCTCCTCAGGGCCGGGGCCAACGTCCTGACTTTC. This encodes CASSELLRAGANVLTF.

This clonotype has a handful of counts. J is TRBJ2-1 and V is TRBV20-1; 9 nucleotides line up with TRBD1. The CDR3 is 16 residues long. Unmatched junction bases numbered 10, after V lost 3 bases and J lost 4 bases. CDR1 and CDR2 from the germline V gene are DFQATT and SNEGSKA (reference sequence). The CDR3 DNA is TGCAGTGCTAGCCCAACTACAGGGGGCTTTTACAATGAGCAGTTCTTC. This codes for CSASPTTGGFYNEQFF.

The rearrangement uses TRBV7-2 and TRBJ2-2; no clear D gene. This CDR3 comprises 15 residues. Per the germline V gene, CDR1 is SGHTA and CDR2 is FQGNSA. Trimming pared 7 bases from V and 3 bases from J, leaving 15 bases between. The CDR3 DNA sequence: TGTGCCAGCACCAAGGCGTCGGGTGACACCGGGGAGCTGTTTTTT. It translates to CASTKASGDTGELFF.

This chain joins TRBV5-1 and TRBJ1-1, with D uncertain. This CDR3 has 15 amino acids. Germline V lookup: CDR1 SGHRS, CDR2 YFSETQ. V lost 2 bases and J 2 bases, leaving 13 bases between the germline ends. Written as DNA, the CDR3 is TGCGCCAGCAGCTTTATGAGGGCACGAAACACTGAAGCTTTCTTT. The encoded protein is CASSFMRARNTEAFF.

This chain connects TRBV7-6 to TRBJ2-3; TRBD1 matches at 8 bases. The CDR3 runs to 16 residues. The V gene end was trimmed by 4 bases and the J gene end by 2 bases; junction bases not matched to a gene: 8. The germline gives CDR1 SGHVS, CDR2 FNYEAQ. The CDR3 spells CASSSRPGQDTDTQYF. For the CDR3, the DNA is TGTGCCAGCAGCTCCAGGCCGGGACAGGACACAGATACGCAGTATTTT.

This chain joins TRBV6-5 and TRBJ1-1, with 8 bases matching TRBD1. This CDR3 is built from 15 residues. Germline loops: CDR1 MNHEY, CDR2 SVGAGI. Unmatched junction bases numbered 6, after V lost 2 bases and J lost 4 bases. In nucleotides, the CDR3 is TGTGCCAGCAGTTACGGGCAGGGGGCGGTCACTGAAGCTTTCTTT. Its protein product is CASSYGQGAVTEAFF.

The chain uses TRBV12-3 or TRBV12-4 and TRBJ1-5, with D tentatively TRBD1 (6 bases). Trimming pared 6 bases from V and 4 bases from J, leaving 22 bases between. The CDR3 runs to 17 residues. DNA for the CDR3: TGTGCCAGCAGCCCGACAGGTCCGGGTCGGGCTAATCAGCCCCAGCATTTT. Its protein is CASSPTGPGRANQPQHF.

This clonotype has only a few counts. The genes are TRBV4-1 and TRBJ2-1, with D unresolved. The V and J ends lost 1 base and 5 bases respectively, with 15 bases between them. There are 16 residues in the CDR3. Germline lookup yields CDR1 MGHRA and CDR2 YSYEKL. CDR3 coding DNA: TGCGCCAGCAGCCAAGGCCCGCCCTATGCTAACAATGAGCAGTTCTTC. It yields the protein CASSQGPPYANNEQFF.

This clonotype showed up just once. The chain employs TRBV28 and TRBJ2-7, with 9 bases lining up with TRBD1. The CDR3 is 15 amino acids. CDR1 and CDR2 from the germline V gene are MDHEN and SYDVKM. V dropped 2 bases and J dropped 5; count of bases not matched to a gene: 7. CDR3 loop: CASSLGGQGNDEQYF. The CDR3 DNA is TGTGCCAGCAGTTTAGGGGGACAGGGAAACGACGAGCAGTACTTC.

In this sample, this clonotype turned up a few times. The chain combines TRBV5-1 with TRBJ1-2; D call uncertain. Germline CDR1 SGHRS, CDR2 YFSETQ. CDR3 length equals 13 residues. V dropped 0 bases and J dropped 5 bases, with 8 bases sitting between them. CDR3 loop: CASSLGSEYGYTF. CDR3 nucleotide sequence: TGCGCCAGCAGCTTGGGGAGTGAGTATGGCTACACCTTC.

The chain employs TRBV4-3 and TRBJ2-7; D gene unclear. This CDR3 is 14 amino acids long. The germline CDR1 and CDR2 sequences are LGHNA and YSLEER. Trimming removed 4 bases at V and 6 bases at J, with 16 bases between. Written as DNA, the CDR3 is TGCGCCAGCAGCCTTGATCCGGCGCAAACCGAGCAGTACTTC. Its protein is CASSLDPAQTEQYF.

This clonotype was seen at least ten times. The V gene is TRBV9, the J gene TRBJ2-1; no definite D call. Looked up from germline, CDR1 is SGDLS and CDR2 is YYNGEE. The CDR3 length is 12 residues. Trimming shortened V by 0 bases and J by 2 bases, and 0 bases separated the two germline ends. DNA for the CDR3: TGTGCCAGCAGCGTAGCCTACAATGAGCAGTTCTTC. This codes for CASSVAYNEQFF. Looking up the rest from reference TRBV9 and TRBJ2-1 gives the full variable domain: DSGVTQTPKHLITATGQRVTLRCSPRSGDLSVYWYQQSLDQGLQFLIQYYNGEERAKGNILERFSAQQFPDLHSELNLSSLELGDSALYFCASSVAYNEQFFGPGTRLTVL.

The CDR3 sequence is CASTWTGGGYTF. CDR3 coding DNA: TGTGCCAGCACCTGGACAGGGGGCGGCTACACCTTC. The chain carries TRBV7-2 and TRBJ1-2; 11 bases map to TRBD1. This CDR3 is 12 amino acids long. CDR1 and CDR2 (germline): SGHTA, FQGNSA. Trimming removed 7 bases from V and 8 bases from J; junction bases left unmatched: 3.

The rearrangement links TRBV6-5 to TRBJ2-1, with no clear D. The CDR3 is 12 residues long. Between the trimmed V and J ends, which lost 5 bases and 10 bases, there was a span of 12 bases. Germline V gene data show CDR1 as MNHEY and CDR2 as SVGAGI. The CDR3 DNA is TGTGCCAGCAGTAATCCCCTTTTAGAGCAGTTCTTC. Amino acid sequence: CASSNPLLEQFF.

The chain uses TRBV2 and TRBJ1-5; D is undetermined. The germline V and J ends were trimmed by 7 bases and 0 bases, with 7 bases remaining between them. The CDR3 runs 13 residues. Germline CDR1 is SNHLY and CDR2 is FYNNEI. The CDR3 loop is CASTTNSNQPQHF. The CDR3 DNA sequence: TGTGCCAGCACCACTAATAGCAATCAGCCCCAGCATTTT.